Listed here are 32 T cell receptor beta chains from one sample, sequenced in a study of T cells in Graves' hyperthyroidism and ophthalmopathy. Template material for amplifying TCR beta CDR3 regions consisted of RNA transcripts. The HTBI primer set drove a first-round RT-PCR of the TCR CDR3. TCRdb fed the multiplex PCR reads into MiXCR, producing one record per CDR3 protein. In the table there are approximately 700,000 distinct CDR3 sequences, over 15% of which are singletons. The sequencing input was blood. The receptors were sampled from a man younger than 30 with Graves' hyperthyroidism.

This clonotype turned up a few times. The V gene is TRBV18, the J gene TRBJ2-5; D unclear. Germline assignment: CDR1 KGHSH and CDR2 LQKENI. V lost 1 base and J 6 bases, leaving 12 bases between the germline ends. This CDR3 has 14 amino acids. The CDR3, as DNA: TGTGCCAGCTCACCACAAAGGGCGGAGCAGACCCAGTACTTC. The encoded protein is CASSPQRAEQTQYF.

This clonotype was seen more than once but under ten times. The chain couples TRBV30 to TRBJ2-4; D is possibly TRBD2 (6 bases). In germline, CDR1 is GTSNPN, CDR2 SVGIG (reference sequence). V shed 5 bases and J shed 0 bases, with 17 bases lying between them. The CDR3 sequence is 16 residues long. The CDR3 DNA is TGTGCCTGGGGTCCGGGACTCACTCTAGCCAAAAACATTCAGTACTTC. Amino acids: CAWGPGLTLAKNIQYF.

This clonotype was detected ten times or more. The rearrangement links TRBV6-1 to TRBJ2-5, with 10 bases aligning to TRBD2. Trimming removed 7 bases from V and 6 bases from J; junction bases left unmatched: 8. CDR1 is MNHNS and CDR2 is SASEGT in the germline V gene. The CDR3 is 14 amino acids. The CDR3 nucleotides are TGTGCCAGCACAGCGGGAGGGGATTTGAAGACCCAGTACTTC. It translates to CASTAGGDLKTQYF.

The chain's CDR3 is CASSLDSKAGASYEQYF. For the CDR3, the DNA is TGTGCCAGCAGCTTAGATAGCAAAGCGGGAGCTTCCTACGAGCAGTACTTC. This chain uses TRBV11-2 with TRBJ2-7; 8 bases line up with TRBD2. Germline V lookup: CDR1 SGHAT, CDR2 FQNNGV. The CDR3 runs to 17 residues. V gave up 0 bases and J gave up 1 base; unmatched junction bases: 8.

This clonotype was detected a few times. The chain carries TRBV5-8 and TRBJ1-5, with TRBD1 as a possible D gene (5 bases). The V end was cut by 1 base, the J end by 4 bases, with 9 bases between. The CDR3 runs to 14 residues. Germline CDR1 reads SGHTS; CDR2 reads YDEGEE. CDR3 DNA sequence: TGTGCCAGCAGCTTGACAGGTCAAAATCAGCCCCAGCATTTT. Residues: CASSLTGQNQPQHF.

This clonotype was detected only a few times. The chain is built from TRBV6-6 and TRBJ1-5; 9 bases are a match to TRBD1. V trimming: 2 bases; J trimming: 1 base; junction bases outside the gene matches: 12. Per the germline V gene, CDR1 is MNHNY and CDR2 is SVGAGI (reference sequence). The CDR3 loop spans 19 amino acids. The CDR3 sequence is CASSYRTGALNRSNQPQHF. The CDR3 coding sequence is TGTGCCAGCAGTTACCGGACAGGGGCACTTAATAGAAGCAATCAGCCCCAGCATTTT.

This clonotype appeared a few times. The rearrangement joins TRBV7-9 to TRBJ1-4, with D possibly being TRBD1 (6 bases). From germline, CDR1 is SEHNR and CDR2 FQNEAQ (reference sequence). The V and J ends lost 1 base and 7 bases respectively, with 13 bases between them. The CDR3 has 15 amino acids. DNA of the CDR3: TGTGCCAGCAGCTTAGAAGGGACAACCTTTGAAAAACTGTTTTTT. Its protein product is CASSLEGTTFEKLFF.

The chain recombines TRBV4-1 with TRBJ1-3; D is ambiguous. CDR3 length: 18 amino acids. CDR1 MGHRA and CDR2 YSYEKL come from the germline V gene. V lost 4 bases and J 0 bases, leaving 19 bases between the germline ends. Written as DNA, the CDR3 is TGCGCCAGCAGCCGGACGGGAGGACGGGTTAACTCTGGAAACACCATATATTTT. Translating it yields CASSRTGGRVNSGNTIYF.

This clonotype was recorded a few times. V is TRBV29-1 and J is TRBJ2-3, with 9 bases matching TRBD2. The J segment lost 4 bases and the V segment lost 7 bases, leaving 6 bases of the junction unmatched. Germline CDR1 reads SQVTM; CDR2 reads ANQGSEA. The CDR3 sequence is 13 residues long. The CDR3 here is CSGQLAGADTQYF. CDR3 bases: TGCAGCGGTCAACTAGCGGGTGCAGATACGCAGTATTTT.

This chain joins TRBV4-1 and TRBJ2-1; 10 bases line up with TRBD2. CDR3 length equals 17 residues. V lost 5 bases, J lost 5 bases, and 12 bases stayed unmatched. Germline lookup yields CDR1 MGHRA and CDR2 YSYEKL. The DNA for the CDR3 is TGCGCCAGCAGCAGGCCCACCATGGGACTAGCGAACAATGAGCAGTTCTTC. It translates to CASSRPTMGLANNEQFF.

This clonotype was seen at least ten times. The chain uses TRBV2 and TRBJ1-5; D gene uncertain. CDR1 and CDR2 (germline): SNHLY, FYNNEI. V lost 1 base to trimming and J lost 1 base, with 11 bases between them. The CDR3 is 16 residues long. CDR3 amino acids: CASSEGWGWSNQPQHF. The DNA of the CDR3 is TGTGCCAGCAGTGAAGGTTGGGGATGGAGCAATCAGCCCCAGCATTTT.

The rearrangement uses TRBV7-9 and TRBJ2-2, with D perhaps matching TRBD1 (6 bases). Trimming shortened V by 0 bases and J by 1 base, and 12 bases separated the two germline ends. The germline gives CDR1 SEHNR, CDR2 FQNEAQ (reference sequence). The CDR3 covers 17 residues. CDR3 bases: TGTGCCAGCAGCTTAGCCCTTACAGGGCTGAACACCGGGGAGCTGTTTTTT. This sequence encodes CASSLALTGLNTGELFF. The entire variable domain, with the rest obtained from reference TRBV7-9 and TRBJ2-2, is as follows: DTGVSQNPRHKITKRGQNVTFRCDPISEHNRLYWYRQTLGQGPEFLTYFQNEAQLEKSRLLSDRFSAERPKGSFSTLEIQRTEQGDSAMYLCASSLALTGLNTGELFFGEGSRLTVL.

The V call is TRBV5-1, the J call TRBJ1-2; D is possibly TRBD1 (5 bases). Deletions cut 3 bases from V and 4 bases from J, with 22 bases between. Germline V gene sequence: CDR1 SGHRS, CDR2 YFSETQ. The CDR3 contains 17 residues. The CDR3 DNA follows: TGCGCCAGCAGCTCCCTTCCATCTAGGGGCTTTGGCTATGGCTACACCTTC. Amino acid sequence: CASSSLPSRGFGYGYTF.

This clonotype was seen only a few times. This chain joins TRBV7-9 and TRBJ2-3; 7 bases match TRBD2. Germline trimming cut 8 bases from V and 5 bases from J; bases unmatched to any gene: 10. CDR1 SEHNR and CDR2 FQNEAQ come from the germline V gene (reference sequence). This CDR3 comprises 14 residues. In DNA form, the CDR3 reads TGTGCCAGCCTGTCGGGCGGGAGTGGAGATACGCAGTATTTT. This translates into CASLSGGSGDTQYF.

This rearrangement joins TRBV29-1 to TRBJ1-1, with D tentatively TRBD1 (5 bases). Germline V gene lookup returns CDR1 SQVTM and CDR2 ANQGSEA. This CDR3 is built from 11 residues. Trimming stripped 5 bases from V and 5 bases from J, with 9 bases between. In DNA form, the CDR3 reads TGCAGCGTTCCGGGGGGGACTGAAGCTTTCTTT. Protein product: CSVPGGTEAFF.

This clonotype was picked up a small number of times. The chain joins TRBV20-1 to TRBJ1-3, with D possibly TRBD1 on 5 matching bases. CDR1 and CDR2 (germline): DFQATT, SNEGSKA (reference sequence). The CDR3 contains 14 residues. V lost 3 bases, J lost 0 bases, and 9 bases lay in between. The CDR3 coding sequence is TGCAGTGCTAGCAGGGAGGTCTCTGGAAACACCATATATTTT. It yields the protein CSASREVSGNTIYF.

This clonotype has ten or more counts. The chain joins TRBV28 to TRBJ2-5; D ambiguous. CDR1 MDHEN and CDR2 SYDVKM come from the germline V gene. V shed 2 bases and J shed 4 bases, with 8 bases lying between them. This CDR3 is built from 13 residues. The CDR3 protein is CASSLQSSETQYF. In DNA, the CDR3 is TGTGCCAGCAGTTTACAGTCCTCAGAGACCCAGTACTTC.

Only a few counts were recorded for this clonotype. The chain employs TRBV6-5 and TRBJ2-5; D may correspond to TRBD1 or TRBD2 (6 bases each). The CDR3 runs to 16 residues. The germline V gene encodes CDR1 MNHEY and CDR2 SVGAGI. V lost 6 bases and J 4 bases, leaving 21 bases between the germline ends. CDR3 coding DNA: TGTGCCAGCAGCTCCCAAGGGGGAGGCGAGGTAGAGACCCAGTACTTC. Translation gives CASSSQGGGEVETQYF.

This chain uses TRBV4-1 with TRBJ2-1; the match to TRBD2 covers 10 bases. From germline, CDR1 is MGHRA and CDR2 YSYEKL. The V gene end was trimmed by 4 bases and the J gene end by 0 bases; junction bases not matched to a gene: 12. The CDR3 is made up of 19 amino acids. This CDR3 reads CASSPTGTSVSSSYNEQFF. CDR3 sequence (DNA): TGCGCCAGCAGCCCAACCGGGACTAGCGTCTCTAGCTCCTACAATGAGCAGTTCTTC.

The CDR3 DNA reads as TGCGCCAGCAGCCAAGATTGGGGCAGACCTCTAAAAAACACCATATATTTT. This gives the protein CASSQDWGRPLKNTIYF. The gene calls are TRBV4-1 and TRBJ1-3, with a tentative D call TRBD1 (5 bases). With 0 bases removed from V and 6 bases from J, the gap between germline ends came to 18 bases. The CDR3 covers 17 residues. CDR1 and CDR2 from the germline V gene are MGHRA and YSYEKL.

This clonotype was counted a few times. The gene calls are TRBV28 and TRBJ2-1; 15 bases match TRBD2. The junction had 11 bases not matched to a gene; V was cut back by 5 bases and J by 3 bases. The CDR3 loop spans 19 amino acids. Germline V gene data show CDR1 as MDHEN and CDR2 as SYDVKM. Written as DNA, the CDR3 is TGTGCCAGCAGTCGCTGGCCCGGGACTAGCGGGAGGCTCTACAATGAGCAGTTCTTC. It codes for CASSRWPGTSGRLYNEQFF.

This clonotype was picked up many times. The CDR3 reads CASSWTGLYTDTQYF. The CDR3 nucleotides read TGTGCCAGCAGCTGGACAGGTTTATACACAGATACGCAGTATTTT. The chain uses TRBV11-3 and TRBJ2-3, with 7 bases fitting TRBD1. The trim removed 4 bases at V and 2 bases at J, leaving 6 bases unmatched. The CDR3 runs 15 residues. CDR1 and CDR2 (germline): SGHNT, YENEEA. The full variable domain, with the rest looked up from reference TRBV11-3 and TRBJ2-3, is EAGVVQSPRYKIIEKKQPVAFWCNPISGHNTLYWYLQNLGQGPELLIRYENEEAVDDSQLPKDRFSAERLKGVDSTLKIQPAELGDSAVYLCASSWTGLYTDTQYFGPGTRLTVL.

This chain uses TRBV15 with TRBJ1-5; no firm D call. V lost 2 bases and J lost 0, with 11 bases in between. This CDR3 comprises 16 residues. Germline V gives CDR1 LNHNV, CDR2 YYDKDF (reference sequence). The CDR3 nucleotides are TGTGCCACCAGCAGACCCCGAGGTCTTAGCAATCAGCCCCAGCATTTT. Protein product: CATSRPRGLSNQPQHF. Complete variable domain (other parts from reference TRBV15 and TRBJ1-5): DAMVIQNPRYQVTQFGKPVTLSCSQTLNHNVMYWYQQKSSQAPKLLFHYYDKDFNNEADTPDNFQSRRPNTSFCFLDIRSPGLGDTAMYLCATSRPRGLSNQPQHFGDGTRLSIL.

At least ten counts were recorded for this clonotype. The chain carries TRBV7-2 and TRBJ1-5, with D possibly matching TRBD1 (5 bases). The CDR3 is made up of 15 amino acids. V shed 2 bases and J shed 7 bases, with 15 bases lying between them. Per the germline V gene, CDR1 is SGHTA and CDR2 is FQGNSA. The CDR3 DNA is TGTGCCAGCAGCTTATGGGGGAACGGAGGCCAGCCCCAGCATTTT. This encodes CASSLWGNGGQPQHF.

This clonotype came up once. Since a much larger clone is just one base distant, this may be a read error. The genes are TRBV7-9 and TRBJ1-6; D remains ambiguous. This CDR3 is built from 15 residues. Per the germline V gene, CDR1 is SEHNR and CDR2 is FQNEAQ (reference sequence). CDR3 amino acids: CASSEIRAVVSPPHF. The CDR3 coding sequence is TGTGCCAGCAGTGAAATACGGGCCGTGGTTTCACCCCCCCACTTT.

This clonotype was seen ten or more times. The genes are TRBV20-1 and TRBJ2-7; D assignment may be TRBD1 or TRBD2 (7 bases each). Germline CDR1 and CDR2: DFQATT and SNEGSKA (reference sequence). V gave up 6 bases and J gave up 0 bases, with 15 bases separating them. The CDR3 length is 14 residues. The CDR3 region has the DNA TGCAGTGCCACAGGGGACTACGGCTCCTACGAGCAGTACTTC. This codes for CSATGDYGSYEQYF.

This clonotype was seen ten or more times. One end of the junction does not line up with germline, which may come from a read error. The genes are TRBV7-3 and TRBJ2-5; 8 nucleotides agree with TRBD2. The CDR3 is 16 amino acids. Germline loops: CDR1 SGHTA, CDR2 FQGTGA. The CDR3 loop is CASSLTSGRGQETQYF. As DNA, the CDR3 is TGTGCCAGCAGTTTAACCAGCGGGAGAGGCCAAGAGACCCAGTACTTC. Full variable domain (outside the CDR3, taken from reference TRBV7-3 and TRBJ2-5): GAGVSQTPSNKVTEKGKYVELRCDPISGHTALYWYRQSLGQGPEFLIYFQGTGAADDSGLPNDRFFAVRPEGSVSTLKIQRTERGDSAVYLCASSLTSGRGQETQYFGPGTRLLVL.

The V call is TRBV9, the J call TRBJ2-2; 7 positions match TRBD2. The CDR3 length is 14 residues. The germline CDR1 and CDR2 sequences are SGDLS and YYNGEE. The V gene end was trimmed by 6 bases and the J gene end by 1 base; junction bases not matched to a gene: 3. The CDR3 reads CASKLAVNTGELFF. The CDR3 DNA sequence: TGTGCCAGCAAGCTAGCGGTGAACACCGGGGAGCTGTTTTTT.

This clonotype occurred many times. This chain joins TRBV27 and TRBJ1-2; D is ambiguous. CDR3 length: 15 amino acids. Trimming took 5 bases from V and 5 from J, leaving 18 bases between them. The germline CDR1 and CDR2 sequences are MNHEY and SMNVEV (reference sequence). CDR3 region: CASSPAADTVYGYTF. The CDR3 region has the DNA TGTGCCAGCAGTCCCGCCGCGGATACAGTATATGGCTACACCTTC.

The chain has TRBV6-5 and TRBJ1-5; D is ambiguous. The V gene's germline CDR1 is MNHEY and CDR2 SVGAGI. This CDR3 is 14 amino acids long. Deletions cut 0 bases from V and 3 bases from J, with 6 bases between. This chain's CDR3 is CASSYSPDNQPQHF. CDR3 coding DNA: TGTGCCAGCAGTTACTCTCCTGACAATCAGCCCCAGCATTTT.

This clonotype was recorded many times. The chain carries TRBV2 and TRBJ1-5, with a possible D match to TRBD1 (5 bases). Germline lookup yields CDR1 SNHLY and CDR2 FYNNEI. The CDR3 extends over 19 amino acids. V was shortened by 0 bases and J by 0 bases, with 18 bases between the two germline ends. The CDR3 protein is CASSEAGETGIGSNQPQHF. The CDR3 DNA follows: TGTGCCAGCAGTGAAGCGGGGGAAACGGGAATTGGTAGCAATCAGCCCCAGCATTTT.

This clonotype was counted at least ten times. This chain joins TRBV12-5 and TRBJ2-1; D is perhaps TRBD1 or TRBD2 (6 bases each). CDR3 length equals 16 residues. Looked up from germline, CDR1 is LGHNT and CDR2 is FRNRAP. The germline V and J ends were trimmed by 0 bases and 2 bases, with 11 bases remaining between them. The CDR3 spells CASGLVLRGAYNEQFF. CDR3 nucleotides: TGTGCTAGTGGTTTGGTACTTAGGGGGGCCTACAATGAGCAGTTCTTC.